The rows below give T cell receptor beta chains drawn from one sample of a study of control samples from healthy donors and cancer patients. Method: immunoSEQ multiplex PCR; TCRdb's copy keeps in-frame clones and lacks some. The sample shows under 200,000 clones, less than 95% of them seen only once. Specimen: PBMCs. The origin of the receptors is a man aged 55 to 70 with colorectal cancer. Each CDR3 is given with its conserved first and last residue. A D gene is named only where the DNA matches it firmly. Only part of the rows carry a size: once, few, many, or a class if the clone is expanded.

TRBD1	NA	TRBJ2-6	TRBV6-6	CASRGTGTTGANVLTF	TGTGCCAGCAGAGGGACAGGGACCACCGGGGCCAACGTCCTGACTTTC
TRBD1	NA	TRBJ2-5	TRBV4-3	CASRPGTGHQETQYF	TGCGCCAGCAGACCCGGGACAGGACACCAAGAGACCCAGTACTTC
NA	NA	TRBJ1-1	TRBV12-3/TRBV12-4	CASSQTRNTEAFF	TGTGCCAGCAGCCAAACAAGGAACACTGAAGCTTTCTTT
NA	NA	TRBJ1-2	TRBV11-2	CASSLVGGSWRGYTF	TGTGCCAGCAGCTTAGTAGGCGGATCGTGGCGAGGCTACACCTTC
TRBD2	NA	TRBJ2-3	TRBV10-3	CAISESQRGATDTQYF	TGTGCCATCAGTGAGTCGCAGCGGGGGGCGACAGATACGCAGTATTTT
TRBD1	NA	TRBJ1-5	TRBV19	CASWDRGHQPQHF	TGTGCCAGTTGGGACAGGGGGCATCAGCCCCAGCATTTT
TRBD1	NA	TRBJ1-2	TRBV5-4	CASTPTGGADYGYTF	TGTGCCAGCACCCCAACAGGGGGCGCGGACTATGGCTACACCTTC
NA	NA	TRBJ1-2	TRBV4-3	CASSQDLEANYGYTF	TGCGCCAGCAGCCAAGATCTGGAAGCGAACTATGGCTACACCTTC
TRBD1	NA	TRBJ2-7	TRBV10-3	CASWTGIGEQYF	TGTGCCTCGTGGACAGGTATCGGCGAGCAGTACTTC
NA	NA	TRBJ2-7	TRBV5-1	CASSRDGGYEQYF	TGCGCCAGCAGCCGGGACGGGGGCTACGAGCAGTACTTC
NA	NA	TRBJ2-6	TRBV5-1	CASSLWWDSGANVLTF	TGCGCCAGCAGCTTGTGGTGGGATTCTGGGGCCAACGTCCTGACTTTC
NA	NA	TRBJ1-4	TRBV12-3/TRBV12-4	CASSPHNNEKLFF	TGTGCCAGCAGTCCGCACAATAATGAAAAACTGTTTTTT
NA	NA	TRBJ1-2	TRBV6-1	CASSEDGNDNYGYTF	TGTGCCAGCAGTGAAGACGGGAACGATAACTATGGCTACACCTTC
TRBD2	NA	TRBJ2-5	TRBV28	CASSGGGRTQYF	TGTGCCAGCAGTGGGGGGGGTCGGACCCAGTACTTC
NA	NA	TRBJ2-3	TRBV30	CAWRGTDTQYF	TGTGCCTGGAGAGGCACAGATACGCAGTATTTT
TRBD1	NA	TRBJ2-7	TRBV7-9	CASSLGPGQGYEQYF	TGTGCCAGCAGCTTAGGCCCGGGACAGGGCTACGAGCAGTACTTC
NA	NA	TRBJ1-4	TRBV5-4	CASSPGGTATNEKLFF	TGTGCCAGCAGCCCGGGGGGGACGGCAACTAATGAAAAACTGTTTTTT
TRBD1	once	TRBJ1-2	TRBV10-3	CASRTGGSNYGYTF	TGTGCCTCAAGGACAGGAGGGTCTAACTATGGCTACACCTTC
NA	NA	TRBJ2-1	TRBV12-3/TRBV12-4	CASSLQGGEQFF	TGTGCCAGCAGTCTACAGGGCGGTGAGCAGTTCTTC
NA	once	TRBJ2-5	TRBV7-2	CASSLGPRGETQYF	TGTGCCAGCAGCTTAGGTCCCCGGGGGGAGACCCAGTACTTC
NA	NA	TRBJ1-1	TRBV5-6	CASSFLGVAFF	TGTGCCAGCAGCTTCCTTGGGGTAGCTTTCTTT
NA	NA	TRBJ1-6	TRBV27	CASRQSSYNSPLHF	TGTGCCAGCAGGCAGAGCTCCTATAATTCACCCCTCCACTTT
NA	NA	TRBJ2-2	TRBV5-1	CASSSRGLQGTGELFF	TGCGCCAGCAGCTCCAGAGGGCTGCAGGGCACCGGGGAGCTGTTTTTT
NA	once	TRBJ1-4	TRBV27	CASSPDWVREKLFF	TGTGCCAGCAGTCCAGACTGGGTTCGTGAAAAACTGTTTTTT
TRBD2	NA	TRBJ2-2	TRBV7-9	CASSASGGLTGELFF	TGTGCCAGCAGCGCCAGCGGGGGTCTCACCGGGGAGCTGTTTTTT
NA	NA	TRBJ1-1	TRBV28	CASSSPPGSNTEAFF	TGTGCCAGCAGTTCGCCCCCAGGCTCAAACACTGAAGCTTTCTTT
TRBD1	NA	TRBJ1-1	TRBV4-1	CASSQGQGTEAFF	TGCGCCAGCAGCCAAGGACAGGGGACTGAAGCTTTCTTT
NA	NA	TRBJ2-3	TRBV10-1	CASSESEDTQYF	TGCGCCAGCAGTGAGTCGGAAGATACGCAGTATTTT
NA	NA	TRBJ1-5	TRBV4-1	CVSSQEADNQPQHF	TGCGTCAGCAGCCAAGAGGCCGACAATCAGCCCCAGCATTTT
NA	NA	TRBJ1-5	TRBV6-1	CASSEAVPRQPQHF	TGTGCCAGCAGTGAAGCGGTCCCCCGCCAGCCCCAGCATTTT
NA	NA	TRBJ2-7	TRBV3-1/TRBV3-2	CASSLRGGYEQYF	TGTGCCAGCAGCCTCAGGGGAGGGTACGAGCAGTACTTC
NA	NA	TRBJ2-1	TRBV3-1/TRBV3-2	CASSQEGLKQFF	TGTGCCAGCAGCCAAGAGGGTCTAAAGCAGTTCTTC
NA	NA	TRBJ1-4	TRBV27	CASSFLGAPNEKLFF	TGTGCCAGCAGTTTTCTGGGTGCTCCTAATGAAAAACTGTTTTTT
NA	NA	TRBJ1-6	TRBV5-1	CASSLGRLNSPLHF	TGCGCCAGCAGCTTGGGCAGGCTGAATTCACCCCTCCACTTT
NA	NA	TRBJ1-3	TRBV5-1	CASSLTASSGNTIYF	TGCGCCAGCAGCTTGACAGCTTCCTCTGGAAACACCATATATTTT
NA	NA	TRBJ1-5	TRBV10-3	CAISNGGNQPQHF	TGTGCCATCAGCAACGGGGGCAATCAGCCCCAGCATTTT
TRBD1	NA	TRBJ1-5	TRBV6-6	CASSYQDRSNQPQHF	TGTGCCAGCAGTTACCAGGACAGGTCCAATCAGCCCCAGCATTTT
TRBD1	once	TRBJ1-2	TRBV4-3	CASSQDSGTGYGYTF	TGCGCCAGCAGCCAAGATTCCGGGACAGGGTATGGCTACACCTTC
TRBD1	NA	TRBJ1-6	TRBV7-9	CASSLPRQGSPYNSPLHF	TGTGCCAGCAGCTTACCCCGACAGGGTTCACCCTATAATTCACCCCTCCACTTT
NA	NA	TRBJ1-1	TRBV27	CASSPPRGNTEAFF	TGTGCCAGCAGTCCCCCGAGGGGTAACACTGAAGCTTTCTTT
NA	NA	TRBJ1-2	TRBV7-2	CASSPRGDLSYTF	TGTGCCAGCAGCCCTAGAGGGGATCTGTCCTACACCTTC
NA	once	TRBJ1-5	TRBV7-5	CARSLTVESGTGAPLSNQPQHF	TGTGCCAGAAGCTTAACGGTCGAGTCCGGGACAGGGGCTCCTCTTAGCAATCAGCCCCAGCATTTT
NA	once	TRBJ1-4	TRBV19	CASSPRGTNEKLFF	TGTGCCAGTAGTCCTAGGGGGACTAATGAAAAACTGTTTTTT
NA	NA	TRBJ2-7	TRBV18	CASSPAQGIDEQYF	TGTGCCAGCTCACCCGCACAGGGAATCGACGAGCAGTACTTC
NA	NA	TRBJ1-2	TRBV18	CASSRGARGGYTF	TGTGCCAGCTCACGGGGCGCGCGAGGGGGCTACACCTTC